This section outlines one TCR beta chain sequence together with its context. The sample comes from a study of blood T cell repertoires in COVID-19. Study summary: The samples span acute and convalescent COVID-19 from the United States, Italy and Spain. PBMCs, B-cell-depleted T cells, or T cells provided the cDNA or gDNA that made up the material.

Losses at the gene ends were 4 bases for V and 6 bases for J; bases not matched to a gene: 7. The CDR3 runs to 14 residues. The V gene's germline CDR1 is SGHAT and CDR2 FQNNGV. Clones were sequenced by immunoSEQ multiplex PCR, and TCRdb holds only the in-frame ones, with some missing. Among some 460,000 clones listed, roughly 87% were seen once. The chain carries TRBV11-2 and TRBJ1-2; 8 nucleotides align to TRBD1. Sequencing was carried out using PBMCs or T cells enriched from blood (not recorded which). This receptor was identified in a woman aged 18-29 years who had recovered from COVID-19. CDR3 sequence (DNA): TGTGCCAGCAGCTCATTCAGGGGGCAGAATGGCTACACCTTC. Protein product: CASSSFRGQNGYTF. The full variable domain, in which reference TRBV11-2 and TRBJ1-2 provide the parts outside the CDR3, is EAGVAQSPRYKIIEKRQSVAFWCNPISGHATLYWYQQILGQGPKLLIQFQNNGVVDDSQLPKDRFSAERLKGVDSTLKIQPAKLEDSAVYLCASSSFRGQNGYTFGSGTRLTVV.